A single sample gave rise to the 26 T cell receptor beta chains below, sequenced in a study of T cell responses to AZD1222 COVID-19 vaccine. The protocol was immunoSEQ multiplex PCR, while the TCRdb copy is restricted to in-frame clones and leaves out a portion. The data show 150,000 to 200,000 clones, around 90% seen once. Sequenced here: peripheral blood, sampled on day 0 of AZD1222 vaccination. These TCRs come from an adult in good health.

In its sample, this clone was seen a few times. The genes are TRBV27 and TRBJ1-4; D is possibly TRBD1 (5 bases). The V gene's germline CDR1 is MNHEY and CDR2 SMNVEV (reference sequence). Trimming cost V 6 bases and J 0 bases, with 14 bases left between them. This CDR3 region has 16 residues. CDR3 nucleotide sequence: TGTGCCAGCAGCCTCGGACACGGCGCAACTAATGAAAAACTGTTTTTT. This translates into CASSLGHGATNEKLFF.

A few counts support this clone. The rearrangement joins TRBV30 to TRBJ1-5, with D possibly matching TRBD1 (5 bases). CDR1 GTSNPN and CDR2 SVGIG come from the germline V gene (reference sequence). This CDR3 comprises 13 residues. V lost 2 bases and J 5 bases, leaving 10 bases between the germline ends. CDR3 bases: TGTGCCTGGAGTATAGAGGGGTATCAGCCCCAGCATTTT. It yields the protein CAWSIEGYQPQHF.

This clone has a handful of counts. The rearrangement uses TRBV6-5 and TRBJ1-1, with D uncertain. CDR1 and CDR2 (germline): MNHEY, SVGAGI. V lost 0 bases to trimming and J lost 10 bases, with 18 bases between them. This CDR3 comprises 15 residues. The CDR3 coding sequence is TGTGCCAGCAGTTACTCGAGCGGTCGCCAAATGGCAGCTTTCTTT. This codes for CASSYSSGRQMAAFF.

The chain recombines TRBV30 with TRBJ2-1; 8 bases align to TRBD2. The CDR3 runs to 16 residues. Unmatched junction bases numbered 14, after V lost 1 base and J lost 9 bases. Germline CDR1 GTSNPN, CDR2 SVGIG (reference sequence). The CDR3 loop reads CAWSGWATAGGGEQFF. CDR3 nucleotides: TGTGCCTGGAGTGGGTGGGCTACGGCGGGAGGTGGTGAGCAGTTCTTC.

This chain uses TRBV2 with TRBJ2-7, with D unclear. V was clipped by 6 bases and J by 3 bases, with 6 bases between them. Germline-derived CDR1 and CDR2 are SNHLY and FYNNEI. CDR3 length equals 11 residues. The CDR3 sequence is CASRLDYEQYF. For the CDR3, the DNA is TGTGCCAGCAGGCTCGACTACGAGCAGTACTTC.

The V gene is TRBV5-5, the J gene TRBJ2-7; 7 bases match TRBD2. The CDR3 sequence is 15 residues long. The ends lost 1 base at V and 4 bases at J; junction bases unmatched: 8. Germline V gene data show CDR1 as SGHKS and CDR2 as YYEKEE (reference sequence). The CDR3 reads CASSLWLADPYEQYF. The CDR3 nucleotides are TGTGCCAGCAGCTTGTGGCTAGCGGACCCTTACGAGCAGTACTTC.

The V call is TRBV7-8, the J call TRBJ2-2; D is ambiguous. Germline assignment: CDR1 SGHVS and CDR2 FQNEAQ. This CDR3 has 14 residues. Deletions cut 1 base from V and 7 bases from J, with 10 bases between. The CDR3 sequence: CASSLEGYGGELFF. The DNA of the CDR3 is TGTGCCAGCAGCTTAGAAGGGTATGGCGGGGAGCTGTTTTTT.

The gene calls are TRBV5-4 and TRBJ1-1; D remains ambiguous. Trimming stripped 1 base from V and 1 base from J, with 8 bases between. Germline CDR1 SGHNT, CDR2 YYREEE (reference sequence). The CDR3 has 14 amino acids. DNA of the CDR3: TGTGCCAGCAGCTTGATGCGGTCGAACACTGAAGCTTTCTTT. This encodes CASSLMRSNTEAFF.

The chain uses TRBV11-2 and TRBJ1-1; no firm D call. The CDR3 runs 12 residues. V was clipped by 5 bases and J by 5 bases, with 9 bases between them. The V gene's germline CDR1 is SGHAT and CDR2 FQNNGV. CDR3 in amino acids: CASSPLGTEAFF. CDR3 DNA sequence: TGTGCCAGCAGCCCACTCGGGACTGAAGCTTTCTTT.

This clone was recorded once. The gene calls are TRBV13 and TRBJ2-3, with 8 bases aligning to TRBD2. Per germline, CDR1 PRHDT and CDR2 FYEKMQ (reference sequence). The CDR3 totals 14 residues. Unmatched junction bases numbered 7, after V lost 3 bases and J lost 8 bases. CDR3 sequence (DNA): TGTGCCAGCAGCTTGAGCGGGAGTGGGGTTACGCAGTATTTT. It is translated as CASSLSGSGVTQYF.

The V and J genes are TRBV7-2 and TRBJ2-3, with 11 bases identical to TRBD2. The ends lost 3 bases at V and 2 bases at J; junction bases unmatched: 7. The CDR3 spans 17 residues. Per germline, CDR1 SGHTA and CDR2 FQGNSA. The CDR3 nucleotides read TGTGCCAGCAGCTTTAATAGCGGGAGGGCCTTCACAGATACGCAGTATTTT. Protein product: CASSFNSGRAFTDTQYF.

The rearrangement uses TRBV7-9 and TRBJ1-1; 9 positions agree with TRBD1. This CDR3 is built from 18 residues. Trimming took 5 bases from V and 2 from J; bases not matched to a gene: 15. Germline V gene data show CDR1 as SEHNR and CDR2 as FQNEAQ (reference sequence). CDR3 DNA sequence: TGTGCCAGCAGCCTTCAAAGGACAGGGGCCGGCGAAAACACTGAAGCTTTCTTT. Encoded protein: CASSLQRTGAGENTEAFF.

The CDR3 sequence is CASSYYGRQTGGYTF. The CDR3 nucleotides are TGTGCCAGCAGTTACTACGGCCGCCAAACGGGGGGCTACACCTTC. V usage is TRBV6-5 and J usage is TRBJ1-2; the D is unclear. CDR1 and CDR2 from the germline V gene are MNHEY and SVGAGI. V lost 1 base, J lost 8 bases, and 17 bases lay in between. The CDR3 runs 15 residues.

The CDR3 sequence: CASSFFDGNYGYTF. CDR3 in DNA: TGTGCCAGCAGCTTTTTCGACGGGAACTATGGCTACACCTTC. The genes are TRBV7-9 and TRBJ1-2; D remains unclear. The CDR3 is 14 residues long. The V gene lost 3 bases and the J gene lost 2 bases, with 10 bases spanning the gap. Germline V lookup: CDR1 SEHNR, CDR2 FQNEAQ (reference sequence).

The genes are TRBV18 and TRBJ2-6; tentatively, D is TRBD2 (7 bases). This CDR3 comprises 19 residues. V lost 3 bases and J 0 bases, leaving 18 bases between the germline ends. Germline CDR1 is KGHSH and CDR2 is LQKENI. In DNA, the CDR3 is TGTGCCAGCTCACCTCAGGGGCCAGCGGGGACCTCTGGGGCCAACGTCCTGACTTTC. It is translated as CASSPQGPAGTSGANVLTF.

The chain's CDR3 is CASSWTATNEKLFF. The CDR3 DNA is TGTGCCAGCAGTTGGACAGCAACTAATGAAAAACTGTTTTTT. The chain has TRBV28 and TRBJ1-4, with D tentatively TRBD1 (6 bases). Germline V gene data show CDR1 as MDHEN and CDR2 as SYDVKM. The CDR3 runs to 14 residues. Trimming pared 4 bases from V and 0 bases from J, leaving 6 bases between.

This chain links TRBV11-2 with TRBJ1-2; 12 nucleotides match TRBD1. The CDR3 runs to 15 residues. CDR1 SGHAT and CDR2 FQNNGV come from the germline V gene. J lost 6 bases, V lost 4 bases, and 6 bases had no gene match. The chain's CDR3 is CASSSPRDRGHGYTF. The CDR3 nucleotides are TGTGCCAGCAGCTCCCCTCGGGACAGGGGGCATGGCTACACCTTC.

V usage is TRBV6-5 and J usage is TRBJ2-7; 9 nucleotides agree with TRBD1. With V trimmed by 5 bases and J by 6 bases, 5 bases remained unmatched. Germline CDR1 and CDR2: MNHEY and SVGAGI. The CDR3 runs to 13 residues. This chain's CDR3 is CASSPDRGGEQYF. For the CDR3, the DNA is TGTGCCAGCAGTCCGGACAGGGGAGGCGAGCAGTACTTC.

This clone was counted a single time. This chain joins TRBV7-2 and TRBJ1-3; possibly TRBD1 for D (5 bases). This CDR3 is built from 14 residues. V dropped 5 bases and J dropped 2 bases, with 10 bases sitting between them. The V gene's germline CDR1 is SGHTA and CDR2 FQGNSA. Written as DNA, the CDR3 is TGTGCCAGCAGCCCGGGGGGGGCTGGAAACACCATATATTTT. Encoded protein: CASSPGGAGNTIYF.

The chain couples TRBV5-1 to TRBJ2-7; TRBD2 aligns across 11 bases. Germline CDR1 SGHRS, CDR2 YFSETQ. The trim removed 5 bases at V and 6 bases at J, leaving 7 bases unmatched. CDR3 length: 14 amino acids. Here the CDR3 DNA reads TGCGCCAGCAGAATGACTAGCGGGAAGGTCGAGCAGTACTTC. As protein: CASRMTSGKVEQYF.

The gene calls are TRBV3-1 (or the pseudogene TRBV3-2) and TRBJ1-1; perhaps TRBD1 as D (5 bases). V was trimmed by 4 bases and J by 7 bases, leaving 16 bases between them. The CDR3 loop spans 14 amino acids. Germline V lookup: CDR1 LGHDT, CDR2 YNNKEL (reference sequence). The DNA of the CDR3 is TGTGCCAGCAGCCTGGGACCCGATGGTGGTGAAGCTTTCTTT. Protein: CASSLGPDGGEAFF.

This clone has a handful of counts. The chain employs TRBV10-2 and TRBJ1-1, with D possibly TRBD1 on 6 matching bases. V dropped 2 bases and J dropped 6 bases, with 16 bases sitting between them. The germline gives CDR1 WSHSY, CDR2 SAAADI. The CDR3 spans 15 residues. The DNA for the CDR3 is TGCGCCAGCAGTGAGCCTAATACAGGGACCGCTGAAGCTTTCTTT. Its protein is CASSEPNTGTAEAFF.

The chain has TRBV20-1 and TRBJ1-5, with 8 bases lining up with TRBD1. V lost 3 bases to trimming and J lost 2 bases; unmatched junction nucleotides: 3. The CDR3 is made up of 14 amino acids. CDR1 DFQATT and CDR2 SNEGSKA come from the germline V gene (reference sequence). This CDR3 is CSASLGQGNQPQHF. DNA of the CDR3: TGCAGTGCTAGTCTGGGACAGGGCAATCAGCCCCAGCATTTT.

The chain recombines TRBV10-3 with TRBJ2-7, with 10 bases aligning to TRBD1. CDR1 is ENHRY, CDR2 SYGVKD, per germline. This CDR3 is 13 amino acids long. V trimming: 4 bases; J trimming: 6 bases; junction bases outside the gene matches: 3. This chain's CDR3 is CAISGGDRGEQYF. CDR3 DNA sequence: TGTGCCATCAGTGGGGGGGACAGGGGCGAGCAGTACTTC.

The chain joins TRBV4-1 to TRBJ1-2; the D gene is possibly TRBD1 (6 bases). The CDR3 is made up of 17 amino acids. Germline values: CDR1 MGHRA, CDR2 YSYEKL. V lost 4 bases to trimming and J lost 8 bases, with 26 bases between them. Written as DNA, the CDR3 is TGCGCCAGCAGCCTATCCCTCCCGATCCAGGGGATGGGAGGCTACACCTTC. Residues: CASSLSLPIQGMGGYTF.

J is TRBJ1-1 and V is TRBV6-2 or TRBV6-3, with D possibly TRBD1 on 5 matching bases. Trimming stripped 5 bases from V and 8 bases from J, with 15 bases between. The germline CDR1 and CDR2 sequences are MNHEY and SVGEGT. The CDR3 is 13 residues long. This CDR3 reads CASSTGTQIEAFF. Here the CDR3 DNA reads TGTGCCAGCAGTACCGGGACGCAAATAGAAGCTTTCTTT.